Listed below are T cell receptor beta chains from one sample, sequenced in a study of T-cell memory formation after mild COVID-19. MiXCR was run by TCRdb on the 5' RACE reads, yielding one entry per CDR3 protein. The data show over 150,000 distinct CDR3 sequences, with about a fifth seen just once and roughly 23% held by the top ten. The sequenced material came from PBMCs or a T cell subset sorted from them (not recorded which). These TCRs come from an adult woman who had mild COVID-19 (a few samples of this study predate the infection). Cell type and time point are not known. Both conserved end residues are part of each CDR3. A D gene is named only where the DNA matches it firmly. Clone size is shown for a subset of rows, as once, few, many or a class of expanded clone.

many,TRBV11-2,TRBD2,TRBJ2-7,CASSLVTSGPNYEQYF,TGTGCCAGCAGCTTAGTTACTAGCGGACCCAACTACGAGCAGTACTTC
NA,TRBV7-9,NA,TRBJ1-1,CASSLLVTEAFF,TGTGCCAGCAGCTTACTGGTCACTGAAGCTTTCTTT
many,TRBV12-3/TRBV12-4,NA,TRBJ2-3,CASSLGGVGDTQYF,TGTGCCAGCAGTTTGGGCGGGGTAGGGGATACGCAGTATTTT
few,TRBV12-3/TRBV12-4,NA,TRBJ2-7,CASKGGNNEQYF,TGTGCCAGCAAAGGGGGTAATAACGAGCAGTACTTC
NA,TRBV5-6,NA,TRBJ2-7,CASSYQGYEQYF,TGTGCCAGCAGTTACCAGGGGTACGAGCAGTACTTC
NA,TRBV15,NA,TRBJ2-2,CATSTGLNTGELFF,TGTGCCACCAGCACAGGGCTGAACACCGGGGAGCTGTTTTTT
few,TRBV7-9,NA,TRBJ2-4,CASSPGHIQYF,TGTGCCAGCAGCCCCGGCCACATTCAGTACTTC
few,TRBV7-2,TRBD1,TRBJ2-3,CASLRDRGQSGTDTQYF,TGTGCCAGCCTCCGGGACAGGGGGCAATCAGGGACAGATACGCAGTATTTT
few,TRBV5-5,NA,TRBJ2-7,CASSLWLGLDSYEQYF,TGTGCCAGCAGCTTGTGGTTGGGCCTAGACAGCTACGAGCAGTACTTC
few,TRBV7-9,TRBD2,TRBJ2-7,CASSGLAGGTRPYEQYF,TGTGCCAGCAGCGGACTAGCGGGAGGTACAAGGCCCTACGAGCAGTACTTC
few,TRBV28,NA,TRBJ2-1,CASSKYRDGEQFF,TGTGCCAGCAGTAAGTACAGGGACGGTGAGCAGTTCTTC
NA,TRBV2,NA,TRBJ1-2,CASSESGVRTNYGYTF,TGTGCCAGCAGTGAAAGTGGAGTCAGAACTAACTATGGCTACACCTTC
few,TRBV12-3/TRBV12-4,NA,TRBJ2-3,CASSGDTQYF,TGTGCCAGCTCCGGGGACACGCAGTATTTT
few,TRBV7-8,NA,TRBJ1-1,CASSVGAGEAFF,TGTGCCAGCAGTGTGGGGGCGGGTGAAGCTTTCTTT
NA,TRBV9,NA,TRBJ2-4,CASSVDSDIQYF,TGTGCCAGCAGCGTAGACAGCGACATTCAGTACTTC
NA,TRBV13,NA,TRBJ1-1,CASSFILGAAEAFF,TGTGCCAGCAGCTTTATATTGGGGGCCGCTGAAGCTTTCTTT
few,TRBV2,TRBD2,TRBJ2-7,CASSTSGSSDEQYF,TGTGCCAGCAGTACCAGCGGGAGCTCCGACGAGCAGTACTTC
NA,TRBV12-3/TRBV12-4,NA,TRBJ2-7,CASSLADTSYEQYF,TGTGCCAGCAGTTTAGCGGACACCTCCTACGAGCAGTACTTC
few,TRBV12-3/TRBV12-4,NA,TRBJ2-1,CASSLTVTYNEQFF,TGTGCCAGCAGTTTGACAGTTACCTACAATGAGCAGTTCTTC
few,TRBV20-1,NA,TRBJ2-2,CSARRGLYRFDTGELFF,TGCAGTGCTAGGAGGGGCCTCTACAGGTTCGACACCGGGGAGCTGTTTTTT
few,TRBV16,TRBD1,TRBJ1-2,CASSQSFIWEGATEGYTF,TGTGCCAGCAGCCAATCTTTCATTTGGGAGGGGGCGACGGAAGGCTACACCTTC
many,TRBV6-4,TRBD2,TRBJ2-3,CASSEAGATDTQYF,TGTGCCAGCAGTGAAGCGGGGGCCACAGATACGCAGTATTTT
few,TRBV3-1,TRBD2,TRBJ2-3,CASSLIVAGAGDTQYF,TGTGCCAGCAGCCTAATCGTAGCGGGAGCGGGAGATACGCAGTATTTT
NA,TRBV6-5,NA,TRBJ2-7,CASSYHQKDSGYPLGYEQYF,TGTGCCAGCAGTTATCACCAAAAGGACAGCGGCTACCCCCTGGGCTACGAGCAGTACTTC
few,TRBV9,TRBD2,TRBJ2-1,CASSANLAVEYNEQFF,TGTGCCAGCAGCGCGAACCTAGCGGTAGAATACAATGAGCAGTTCTTC
NA,TRBV7-2,TRBD2,TRBJ2-2,CASSSAAGGPGELFF,TGTGCCAGCAGCTCCGCGGCGGGAGGGCCCGGGGAGCTGTTTTTT
NA,TRBV12-3/TRBV12-4,NA,TRBJ2-7,CASSFSSQYEQYF,TGTGCCAGCAGTTTCAGCTCTCAGTACGAGCAGTACTTC
NA,TRBV7-9,NA,TRBJ1-1,CASSERVGGTEAFF,TGTGCCAGCAGCGAGCGGGTTGGCGGCACTGAAGCTTTCTTT
NA,TRBV5-6,NA,TRBJ2-2,CASSLWTKNTGELFF,TGTGCCAGCAGCCTCTGGACAAAGAACACCGGGGAGCTGTTTTTT
NA,TRBV2,NA,TRBJ1-1,CASSVDGTEAFF,TGTGCCAGCAGTGTGGATGGGACTGAAGCTTTCTTT
few,TRBV7-9,NA,TRBJ2-1,CASSLTGHRAYNEQFF,TGTGCCAGCAGCTTAACAGGGCATCGCGCCTACAATGAGCAGTTCTTC
few,TRBV7-9,NA,TRBJ1-2,CASSSPLPRGYTF,TGTGCCAGCAGCTCCCCCCTTCCCCGAGGCTACACCTTC
NA,TRBV5-1,NA,TRBJ2-3,CASSLVASSTDTQYF,TGCGCCAGCAGCTTGGTAGCGTCGAGCACAGATACGCAGTATTTT
NA,TRBV10-3,TRBD2,TRBJ2-7,CAISELSGGADEQYF,TGTGCCATCAGTGAGCTTAGCGGGGGGGCCGACGAGCAGTACTTC
NA,TRBV27,TRBD1,TRBJ1-5,CASSRGQGKYSNQPQHF,TGTGCCAGCAGTAGGGGACAGGGGAAGTATAGCAATCAGCCCCAGCATTTT
few,TRBV4-1,NA,TRBJ2-2,CASSHPREGTGSGELFF,TGCGCCAGCAGCCACCCCCGGGAGGGGACAGGGAGCGGGGAGCTGTTTTTT
few,TRBV20-1,NA,TRBJ2-7,CSARGLYEQYF,TGCAGTGCGCGGGGGCTTTACGAGCAGTACTTC